This TCR beta chain was captured by sequencing in a study of control samples from healthy donors and cancer patients. Germline CDR1 is MGHRA and CDR2 is YSYEKL. Losses at the gene ends were 5 bases for V and 4 bases for J; bases not matched to a gene: 7. The CDR3 has 14 amino acids. Assay used: immunoSEQ multiplex PCR; TCRdb lists only in-frame clones, some missing. In the table there are 100,000 to 150,000 clones, around nine tenths of which are singletons. The specimen was blood. The chain recombines TRBV4-1 with TRBJ1-1; the match to TRBD1 covers 7 bases. The TCR sequence derives from a man aged 35-49 years in good health. This CDR3 is CASSTRQGGTEAFF. The CDR3, as DNA: TGCGCCAGCAGCACACGACAGGGAGGCACTGAAGCTTTCTTT.